These 7 T cell receptor beta chains came from one sample sequenced in a study of T cell repertoires in cytomegalovirus infection. MiXCR, run by TCRdb on the reads, gives a single entry per CDR3 protein. Counted here are around 530,000 distinct CDR3 sequences, about a quarter occurring once; the ten biggest clones make up about 13%. Sequencing input: PBMCs. These receptors all come from a human donor in good health (CMV status not recorded). Some clones in this sample may be carry-over from other donors' samples.

Ten or more counts support this clonotype. The chain is built from TRBV7-2 and TRBJ2-1; 9 positions agree with TRBD2. Germline V gene data show CDR1 as SGHTA and CDR2 as FQGNSA. The CDR3 length is 16 residues. V gave up 0 bases and J gave up 12 bases; unmatched junction bases: 12. The CDR3 DNA reads TGTGCCAGCAGCTTAGCGACTAGCGGATCATTATTTGGGCAGTTCTTC. This sequence encodes CASSLATSGSLFGQFF.

Only a few counts were recorded for this clonotype. The chain links TRBV4-1 to TRBJ1-1; D is ambiguous. Germline V gene data show CDR1 as MGHRA and CDR2 as YSYEKL. The CDR3 totals 14 residues. Trimming pared 3 bases from V and 11 bases from J, leaving 19 bases between. CDR3 bases: TGCGCCAGCAGCCATCAGGTTCAGACCCACGGGGCTTTCTTT. This translates into CASSHQVQTHGAFF.

This clonotype was seen repeatedly, ten times or more. The chain has TRBV7-2 and TRBJ2-5; maybe TRBD2 (6 bases). V was trimmed by 3 bases and J by 3 bases, leaving 14 bases between them. CDR1 and CDR2 from the germline V gene are SGHTA and FQGNSA. The CDR3 extends over 15 amino acids. This chain's CDR3 is CASSLWGGREETQYF. DNA of the CDR3: TGTGCCAGCAGCTTGTGGGGAGGACGCGAAGAGACCCAGTACTTC.

The chain carries TRBV2 and TRBJ2-1, with 12 bases matching TRBD2. V dropped 6 bases and J dropped 0; count of bases not matched to a gene: 3. The CDR3 covers 16 residues. Germline V gene sequence: CDR1 SNHLY, CDR2 FYNNEI. The CDR3 protein is CASRTSGSPSYNEQFF. In DNA form, the CDR3 reads TGTGCCAGCAGGACTAGCGGGAGCCCCTCCTACAATGAGCAGTTCTTC.

This clonotype has a count of ten or more. The chain combines TRBV7-2 with TRBJ2-7, with 9 bases matching TRBD1. Germline V CDR1 and CDR2: SGHTA, FQGNSA. V shed 11 bases, J shed 6 bases, and the junction held 11 bases outside the gene matches. This CDR3 region has 13 residues. The CDR3 reads CAGGDRARSEQYF. The DNA of the CDR3 is TGTGCCGGGGGGGACAGGGCTAGGAGCGAGCAGTACTTC.

The chain uses TRBV6-4 and TRBJ2-7, with no clear D. This CDR3 has 13 residues. Germline loops: CDR1 MRHNA, CDR2 SNTAGT. V was shortened by 3 bases and J by 2 bases, with 8 bases between the two germline ends. CDR3 DNA: TGTGCCAGCAGTGAGGGCCCGACCTACGAGCAGTACTTC. Amino acids: CASSEGPTYEQYF.

The chain joins TRBV4-3 to TRBJ2-3; D tentatively reads TRBD1 or TRBD2 (5 bases each). Trimming shortened V by 0 bases and J by 4 bases, and 14 bases separated the two germline ends. In germline, CDR1 is LGHNA, CDR2 YSLEER. There are 16 residues in the CDR3. CDR3 nucleotide sequence: TGCGCCAGCAGCCAAGATCCGGGGACCGCCTCAGATACGCAGTATTTT. This codes for CASSQDPGTASDTQYF.